The T cell receptor beta chain under discussion was sequenced for a study of CD8 T cells in Susac syndrome. When the RNA was reverse transcribed, random hexamers were used with an input of roughly 0.45 to 1 ug. The amplification used immunoSEQ multiplex PCR on TCR beta CDR3; it spanned 54 Vbeta and 13 Jbeta. TCRdb ran MiXCR on the immunoSEQ multiplex PCR reads and lists one entry per CDR3 protein. This sample carries some 260,000 distinct CDR3 sequences, roughly 95% of them seen once, and the ten largest clones take roughly 0.07%. This CDR3 has 14 amino acids. The germline V gene has CDR1 SGHRS and CDR2 YFSETQ. V lost 0 bases to trimming and J lost 1 base, with 7 bases between them. Peripheral blood CD8+ and CD4+ T cells were profiled by TCR beta sequencing.

The sample was CD4+ T cells from PBMCs. The TCR originated in a human donor with multiple sclerosis. This chain connects TRBV5-1 to TRBJ2-5; D possibly corresponds to TRBD1 (5 bases). For the CDR3, the DNA is TGCGCCAGCAGCTTGGGCGACAGCCAAGAGACCCAGTACTTC. Its protein is CASSLGDSQETQYF.